Listed below are T cell receptor beta chains from one sample, sequenced in a study of shared clonotypes between healthy human individuals. Only in-frame clones appear in the TCRdb table, and some are missing; sequencing was by immunoSEQ multiplex PCR. The table has about 980,000 clones, 70% to 85% seen once; the top ten hold 1.5%. The source material was memory CD4+ T cells sorted from blood. Receptors were obtained from a man aged 18-30 years in good health. The CDR3 runs from the conserved cysteine through the conserved F or W. The order of the fields is CDR3 DNA, CDR3 protein, D gene, J gene, clone size, V gene. The D gene is left open where the match is weak. Size values are once, few and many counts, or a class for expanded clones, and some rows have none.

CDR3 DNA: TGTGCCACGACTAGCGGGGGGTTCACAGATACGCAGTATTTT; CDR3 protein: CATTSGGFTDTQYF; D gene: TRBD2; J gene: TRBJ2-3; clone size: -; V gene: TRBV28
CDR3 DNA: TGTGCCAGCAGCGTAGATGGGGCCGGTGGCTACACCTTC; CDR3 protein: CASSVDGAGGYTF; D gene: -; J gene: TRBJ1-2; clone size: -; V gene: TRBV9
CDR3 DNA: TGTGCCAGCAGCGCCTTGGGACAGGGGAGATTTTCGGGAAACACCATATATTTT; CDR3 protein: CASSALGQGRFSGNTIYF; D gene: TRBD1; J gene: TRBJ1-3; clone size: -; V gene: TRBV9
CDR3 DNA: TGTGCCAGTAGCCAGTCGGCAACTAATGAAAAACTGTTTTTT; CDR3 protein: CASSQSATNEKLFF; D gene: -; J gene: TRBJ1-4; clone size: many; V gene: TRBV19
CDR3 DNA: TGTGCCAGCAGCTTGAGGGCTAGCGGGAGCTCCTACAATGAGCAGTTCTTC; CDR3 protein: CASSLRASGSSYNEQFF; D gene: TRBD2; J gene: TRBJ2-1; clone size: -; V gene: TRBV7-8
CDR3 DNA: TGTGCCTGGAGTGCACTTACAGGGAATCAGCCCCAGCATTTT; CDR3 protein: CAWSALTGNQPQHF; D gene: -; J gene: TRBJ1-5; clone size: -; V gene: TRBV30
CDR3 DNA: TGTGCCAGCAGCCAATACGAGGGGAGAGATACGCAGTATTTT; CDR3 protein: CASSQYEGRDTQYF; D gene: -; J gene: TRBJ2-3; clone size: -; V gene: TRBV5-8
CDR3 DNA: TGTGCCAGCAGCGTAGGTACTGCTCCTAATTCACCCCTCCACTTT; CDR3 protein: CASSVGTAPNSPLHF; D gene: -; J gene: TRBJ1-6; clone size: -; V gene: TRBV9
CDR3 DNA: TGTGCCAGCCGGCCAGGGGGAGGAAACACCATATATTTT; CDR3 protein: CASRPGGGNTIYF; D gene: TRBD1; J gene: TRBJ1-3; clone size: -; V gene: TRBV6-1
CDR3 DNA: TGTGCCAGCAGTTTAAGTCGGGGGACAGGGGTAGAAAAACTGTTTTTT; CDR3 protein: CASSLSRGTGVEKLFF; D gene: TRBD1; J gene: TRBJ1-4; clone size: few; V gene: TRBV28
CDR3 DNA: TGTGCCAGCAGCCGGAGACTAGCGGACGTCTACAAGGAGACCCAGTACTTC; CDR3 protein: CASSRRLADVYKETQYF; D gene: TRBD2; J gene: TRBJ2-5; clone size: -; V gene: TRBV14
CDR3 DNA: TGCGCCAGCAGCCAAGAGCCAGCGGGGAAATCTACCCAGTACTTC; CDR3 protein: CASSQEPAGKSTQYF; D gene: TRBD2; J gene: TRBJ2-5; clone size: -; V gene: TRBV4-1
CDR3 DNA: TGCGCCAGCAGCCAACGGGTGACAGGGACTGGGGCCAACGTCCTGACTTTC; CDR3 protein: CASSQRVTGTGANVLTF; D gene: TRBD1; J gene: TRBJ2-6; clone size: few; V gene: TRBV4-3
CDR3 DNA: TGTGCTAGTGGGGGTGGGGTTAGCACAGATACGCAGTATTTT; CDR3 protein: CASGGGVSTDTQYF; D gene: -; J gene: TRBJ2-3; clone size: -; V gene: TRBV12-5
CDR3 DNA: TGCGCCAGCAGTGAGAGAAGGGCCACTGAAGCTTTCTTT; CDR3 protein: CASSERRATEAFF; D gene: -; J gene: TRBJ1-1; clone size: -; V gene: TRBV10-1
CDR3 DNA: TGTGCCTGGAGCGCCCTTCCGACAGCTCAAGAGACCCAGTACTTC; CDR3 protein: CAWSALPTAQETQYF; D gene: -; J gene: TRBJ2-5; clone size: -; V gene: TRBV30
CDR3 DNA: TGTGCCAGCAGCGTAGGGGATAGCGGGGACTTCACTAATACGCAGTATTTT; CDR3 protein: CASSVGDSGDFTNTQYF; D gene: TRBD2; J gene: TRBJ2-3; clone size: -; V gene: TRBV9
CDR3 DNA: TGCGCCAGCAGCTTACGGGGCTACACAGATACGCAGTATTTT; CDR3 protein: CASSLRGYTDTQYF; D gene: -; J gene: TRBJ2-3; clone size: -; V gene: TRBV5-1
CDR3 DNA: TGTGCCAGCAGTTTTTCACAGGGAGGCGCCTACGAGCAGTACTTC; CDR3 protein: CASSFSQGGAYEQYF; D gene: -; J gene: TRBJ2-7; clone size: -; V gene: TRBV27
CDR3 DNA: TGTGCCAGCAGTTTATTATCCCCGGAACAGGGGGGGGTCTACGAGCAGTACTTC; CDR3 protein: CASSLLSPEQGGVYEQYF; D gene: -; J gene: TRBJ2-7; clone size: -; V gene: TRBV28
CDR3 DNA: TGCGCCAGCAGGGATCCGGGACTAGCGGACTACAATGAGCAGTTCTTC; CDR3 protein: CASRDPGLADYNEQFF; D gene: TRBD2; J gene: TRBJ2-1; clone size: -; V gene: TRBV5-1
CDR3 DNA: TGCGCCAGCAGCTTTCTGGGGGTAGAACAAGAGACCCAGTACTTC; CDR3 protein: CASSFLGVEQETQYF; D gene: -; J gene: TRBJ2-5; clone size: -; V gene: TRBV5-1
CDR3 DNA: TGCGCCAGCAGCTTGGAGGCGGAAGGGTTCCTCCACTTT; CDR3 protein: CASSLEAEGFLHF; D gene: -; J gene: TRBJ1-6; clone size: -; V gene: TRBV5-1
CDR3 DNA: TGTGCCAGCACTGAAGGTGGTAGCGGGAGGGGCTATACGCAGTATTTT; CDR3 protein: CASTEGGSGRGYTQYF; D gene: TRBD2; J gene: TRBJ2-3; clone size: -; V gene: TRBV7-2
CDR3 DNA: TGTGCCAGCAGCCCGAGGGGTCAGGGGGTGTTGGACACTGAAGCTTTCTTT; CDR3 protein: CASSPRGQGVLDTEAFF; D gene: TRBD1; J gene: TRBJ1-1; clone size: few; V gene: TRBV11-2
CDR3 DNA: TGTGCCAGCAGTTACTCGGGGGGCGCAGGAGGTGGCTACACCTTC; CDR3 protein: CASSYSGGAGGGYTF; D gene: -; J gene: TRBJ1-2; clone size: -; V gene: TRBV6-5
CDR3 DNA: TGTGCCAGCAGCTTCGAACGGGCCAGCTACGAGCAGTACTTC; CDR3 protein: CASSFERASYEQYF; D gene: -; J gene: TRBJ2-7; clone size: -; V gene: TRBV6-5
CDR3 DNA: TGCGCCAGCAGCTTGGCAGGGGGTGGGGATACGCAGTATTTT; CDR3 protein: CASSLAGGGDTQYF; D gene: TRBD1; J gene: TRBJ2-3; clone size: once; V gene: TRBV5-1
CDR3 DNA: TGTGCCAGCAGCTTAGATTTCGGGGGGAACACCGGGGAGCTGTTTTTT; CDR3 protein: CASSLDFGGNTGELFF; D gene: -; J gene: TRBJ2-2; clone size: -; V gene: TRBV11-2
CDR3 DNA: TGTGCCAGCAGTCTAGCGGGGGGGCGAATAGAGGAGCAGTTCTTC; CDR3 protein: CASSLAGGRIEEQFF; D gene: TRBD2; J gene: TRBJ2-1; clone size: -; V gene: TRBV7-2
CDR3 DNA: TGTGCCAGCAGCTTGGCAGGCTCGAGCTCCTACAATGAGCAGTTCTTC; CDR3 protein: CASSLAGSSSYNEQFF; D gene: -; J gene: TRBJ2-1; clone size: -; V gene: TRBV7-6
CDR3 DNA: TGTGCCAGCAGTGAGACAGGGATGGATAATTCACCCCTCCACTTT; CDR3 protein: CASSETGMDNSPLHF; D gene: TRBD1; J gene: TRBJ1-6; clone size: -; V gene: TRBV2
CDR3 DNA: TGTGCCAGCAGCTTACTACCCGGGACGTCTTCCTACAATGAGCAGTTCTTC; CDR3 protein: CASSLLPGTSSYNEQFF; D gene: -; J gene: TRBJ2-1; clone size: -; V gene: TRBV7-8
CDR3 DNA: TGTGCCAGCAGCTCGGGACAGACTAGCACAGATACGCAGTATTTT; CDR3 protein: CASSSGQTSTDTQYF; D gene: TRBD1; J gene: TRBJ2-3; clone size: -; V gene: TRBV7-2
CDR3 DNA: TGTGCCAGCAGTTACGGGCGGGGGGCCTCTCCGGATACGCAGTATTTT; CDR3 protein: CASSYGRGASPDTQYF; D gene: TRBD2; J gene: TRBJ2-3; clone size: -; V gene: TRBV6-5
CDR3 DNA: TGTGCCAGCGGGCAGGCGAACACTGAAGCTTTCTTT; CDR3 protein: CASGQANTEAFF; D gene: -; J gene: TRBJ1-1; clone size: -; V gene: TRBV7-6
CDR3 DNA: TGTGCCAGCAGCGTAGACTCATTGATGCAGGGACTGTTTTTT; CDR3 protein: CASSVDSLMQGLFF; D gene: -; J gene: TRBJ1-4; clone size: few; V gene: TRBV9
CDR3 DNA: TGTGCCAGCAGCGCGTCGATCGGGGGGGAGACTGAAGCTTTCTTT; CDR3 protein: CASSASIGGETEAFF; D gene: -; J gene: TRBJ1-1; clone size: -; V gene: TRBV9
CDR3 DNA: TGTGCCAGCAGTCTACGGACCGGCACGATTGAAAAACTGTTTTTT; CDR3 protein: CASSLRTGTIEKLFF; D gene: -; J gene: TRBJ1-4; clone size: few; V gene: TRBV2
CDR3 DNA: TGTGCCAGCAGCTTGGGGAGGGAGACCCAGTACTTC; CDR3 protein: CASSLGRETQYF; D gene: -; J gene: TRBJ2-5; clone size: -; V gene: TRBV7-2
CDR3 DNA: TGTGCCTGGAAAAGATCGGGACAGGGGGGGGAGACCCAGTACTTC; CDR3 protein: CAWKRSGQGGETQYF; D gene: TRBD1; J gene: TRBJ2-5; clone size: -; V gene: TRBV30
CDR3 DNA: TGTGCCATCAGTGAACGGGAACCCCCTCGGGATGAGCAGTTCTTC; CDR3 protein: CAISEREPPRDEQFF; D gene: -; J gene: TRBJ2-1; clone size: -; V gene: TRBV10-3
CDR3 DNA: TGTGCCAGCAGCGAACAGGGAGGCACTGAAGCTTTCTTT; CDR3 protein: CASSEQGGTEAFF; D gene: -; J gene: TRBJ1-1; clone size: few; V gene: TRBV7-3
CDR3 DNA: TGTGCCAGCAGCTCTAGTACAGGGCGCCCAGAAAAACTGTTTTTT; CDR3 protein: CASSSSTGRPEKLFF; D gene: -; J gene: TRBJ1-4; clone size: -; V gene: TRBV5-6
CDR3 DNA: TGTGCCTGGGCCGACACCACTAGCACAGATACGCAGTATTTT; CDR3 protein: CAWADTTSTDTQYF; D gene: -; J gene: TRBJ2-3; clone size: once; V gene: TRBV30